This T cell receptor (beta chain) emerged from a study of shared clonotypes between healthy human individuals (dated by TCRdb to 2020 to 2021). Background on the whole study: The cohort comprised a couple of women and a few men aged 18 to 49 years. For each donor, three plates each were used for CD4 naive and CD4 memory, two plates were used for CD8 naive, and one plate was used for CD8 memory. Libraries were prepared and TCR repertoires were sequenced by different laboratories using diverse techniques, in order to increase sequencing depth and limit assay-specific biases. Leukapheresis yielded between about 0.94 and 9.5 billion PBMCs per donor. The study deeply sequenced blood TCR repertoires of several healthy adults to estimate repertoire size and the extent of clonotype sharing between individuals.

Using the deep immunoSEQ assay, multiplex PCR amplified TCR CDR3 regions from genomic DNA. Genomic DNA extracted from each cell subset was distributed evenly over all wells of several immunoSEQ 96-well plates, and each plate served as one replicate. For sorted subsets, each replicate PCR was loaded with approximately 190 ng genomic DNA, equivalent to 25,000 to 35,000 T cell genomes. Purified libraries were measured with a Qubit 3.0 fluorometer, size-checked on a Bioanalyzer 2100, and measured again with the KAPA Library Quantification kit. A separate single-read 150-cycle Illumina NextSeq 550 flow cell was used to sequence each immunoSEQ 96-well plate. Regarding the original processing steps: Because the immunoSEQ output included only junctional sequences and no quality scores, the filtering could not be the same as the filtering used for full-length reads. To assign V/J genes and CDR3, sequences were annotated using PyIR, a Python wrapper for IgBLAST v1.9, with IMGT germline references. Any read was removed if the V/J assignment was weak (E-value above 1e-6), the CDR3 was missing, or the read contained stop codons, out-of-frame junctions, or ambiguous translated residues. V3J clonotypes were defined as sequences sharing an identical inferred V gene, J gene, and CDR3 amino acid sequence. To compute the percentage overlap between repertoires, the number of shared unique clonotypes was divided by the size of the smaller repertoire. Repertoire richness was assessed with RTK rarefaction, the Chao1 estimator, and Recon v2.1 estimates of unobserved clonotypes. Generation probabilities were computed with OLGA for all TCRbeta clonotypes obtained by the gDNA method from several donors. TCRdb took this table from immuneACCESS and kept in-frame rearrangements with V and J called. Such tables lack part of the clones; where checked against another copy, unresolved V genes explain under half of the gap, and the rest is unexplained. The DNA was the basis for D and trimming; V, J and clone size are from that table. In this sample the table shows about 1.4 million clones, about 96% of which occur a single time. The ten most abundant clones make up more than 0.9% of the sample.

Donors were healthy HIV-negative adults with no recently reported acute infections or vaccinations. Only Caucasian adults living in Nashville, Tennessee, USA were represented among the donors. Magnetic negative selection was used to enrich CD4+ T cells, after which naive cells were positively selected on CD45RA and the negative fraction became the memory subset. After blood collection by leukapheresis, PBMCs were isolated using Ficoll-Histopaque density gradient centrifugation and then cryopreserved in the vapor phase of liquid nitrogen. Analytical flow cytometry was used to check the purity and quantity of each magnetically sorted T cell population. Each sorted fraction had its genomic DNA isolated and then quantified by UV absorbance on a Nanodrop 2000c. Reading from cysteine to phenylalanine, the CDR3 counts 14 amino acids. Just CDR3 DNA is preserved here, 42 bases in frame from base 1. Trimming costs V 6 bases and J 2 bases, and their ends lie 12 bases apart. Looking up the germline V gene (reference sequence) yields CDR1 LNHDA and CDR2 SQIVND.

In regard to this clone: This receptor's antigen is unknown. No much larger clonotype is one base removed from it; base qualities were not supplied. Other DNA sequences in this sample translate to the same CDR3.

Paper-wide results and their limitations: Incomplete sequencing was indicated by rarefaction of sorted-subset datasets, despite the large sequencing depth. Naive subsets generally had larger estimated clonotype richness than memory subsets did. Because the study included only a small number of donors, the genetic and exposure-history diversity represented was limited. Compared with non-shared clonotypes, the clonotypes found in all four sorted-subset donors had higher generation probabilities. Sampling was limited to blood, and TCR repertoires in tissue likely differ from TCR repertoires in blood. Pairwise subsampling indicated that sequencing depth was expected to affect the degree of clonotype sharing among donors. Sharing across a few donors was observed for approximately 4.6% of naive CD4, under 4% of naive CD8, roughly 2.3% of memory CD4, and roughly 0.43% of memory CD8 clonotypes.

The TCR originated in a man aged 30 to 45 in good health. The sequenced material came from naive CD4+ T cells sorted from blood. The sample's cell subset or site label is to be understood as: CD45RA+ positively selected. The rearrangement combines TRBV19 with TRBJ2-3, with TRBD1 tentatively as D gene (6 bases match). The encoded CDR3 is CASSSGTFTDTQYF. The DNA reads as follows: TGTGCCAGTAGCTCCGGGACATTCACAGATACGCAGTATTTT.